This T cell receptor (beta chain) was found in a study of blood T cell repertoires in COVID-19. Per the germline V gene, CDR1 is LGHNT and CDR2 is FRNRAP. The CDR3 totals 15 residues. V was pared by 7 bases and J by 3 bases, with 10 bases of the junction left unmatched. In the authors' workflow: Nucleated cell counts were estimated from reference gene primer amplification. Sequencing used immunoSEQ multiplex PCR; TCRdb keeps in-frame clones, though not all of them. That table furnishes V, J and clone size, whereas the DNA furnished D and trimming. The sample lists approximately 270,000 clones; 75% to 90% were seen once.

The chain is built from TRBV12-5 and TRBJ2-5; 8 nucleotides match TRBD2. What was sequenced was peripheral blood. The sequence was collected from a man aged 25-40 years with acute or convalescent COVID-19. CDR3 amino acids: CASAIGGGGKETQYF. CDR3 sequence (DNA): TGTGCTAGTGCTATCGGGGGGGGCGGCAAAGAGACCCAGTACTTC.